The clone carrying this T cell receptor (beta chain) was seen at least ten times. What it binds is unknown. This specimen comes from a study of neurological immune-mediated disorders. PBMCs numbering 2 million and stored at -80 C yielded the unsorted libraries. Synthesis of cDNA was carried out by template-switch 5'RACE. The reaction used 10-nucleotide random UMIs. In TCRdb, the 5' RACE reads were re-called with MiXCR into one record per CDR3 protein. The sample records approximately 51,000 distinct CDR3 sequences, about 3% being singletons. Findings and caveats of the study: One cluster of related CDR3 sequences contained, by phylogenetic grouping, the repertoires of 18 of 34 multiple sclerosis patients and formed a possible signature. HTLV-1-associated myelopathy showed the most TCR clonal expansion; multiple sclerosis the least, below healthy controls.

The CDR3 consists of 15 residues. The germline V gene encodes CDR1 MGHRA and CDR2 YSYEKL. Trimming removed 0 bases at V and 6 bases at J, with 14 bases between. V and J are TRBV4-1 and TRBJ1-1; the D is unclear. This sequence was found in a man aged 40-55 years with multiple sclerosis. Input material: PBMCs. CDR3 loop: CASSQDLWTGAEAFF. DNA of the CDR3: TGCGCCAGCAGCCAAGATCTCTGGACCGGGGCTGAAGCTTTCTTT.